This TCR beta chain stems from a study of OX40 agonist ivuxolimab in advanced cancers. The germline V and J ends were trimmed by 4 bases and 3 bases, with 11 bases remaining between them. Germline V gives CDR1 SGHRS, CDR2 YFSETQ. The CDR3 totals 13 residues. About this clone: Its antigen is not identified.

Findings of the study overall: Clonal expansion in partial responders at 0.1-3.0 mg/kg ranked among the lowest.

Systemic immunosuppression or autoimmune disease history was grounds to exclude patients. Samples of blood were obtained at baseline, on cycle 4 day 1, and on cycle 7 day 1. Some clones are missing from TCRdb's copy, which holds only in-frame ones; the method was immunoSEQ multiplex PCR. Here the sample spans under 90,000 clones, roughly 86% being singletons. Sequenced here: CD4+ or CD8+ T cells sorted from blood, sampled in a trial of the OX40 agonist ivuxolimab. This sequence joins TRBV5-1 and TRBJ2-7; perhaps TRBD2 as D (5 bases). This TCR was sampled from an adult with an advanced solid tumor such as melanoma, head and neck, liver or kidney cancer. This CDR3 reads CASSPDGDYEQYF. CDR3 sequence (DNA): TGCGCCAGCAGCCCGGACGGGGACTACGAGCAGTACTTC.